This T cell receptor beta chain was identified during a study of T cells expressing NK-cell markers. About the research overall: Sorted CD3+CD56+NKG2C+, CD3+CD56+NKG2C- and CD3+CD56-NKG2C+ T cells provided the TCR beta repertoires.

From its re-call of the 5' RACE reads, TCRdb lists each CDR3 protein once, without DNA. The table for this sample gives about 400,000 distinct CDR3 sequences. Germline V CDR1 and CDR2: GTSNPN, SVGIG (reference sequence). The CDR3 consists of 12 residues. This rearrangement joins TRBV30 to TRBJ2-7; there is no DNA to check the TCRdb D call of TRBD1. This sequence originates from a woman aged 45-60 years in good health. The specimen was blood T cells: a sorted CD56 or NKG2C T cell subset, CD4+ or CD8+ T cells, or bulk PBMC T cells (not recorded which). CDR3 sequence: CAWTLDSYEQYF.